A single sample is the source of the 29 T cell receptor beta chains below, sequenced in a study of CD8 T cells in Susac syndrome. RNA totalling about 0.5 to 1 ug underwent reverse transcription with random hexamers. Each CDR3 protein is one row after TCRdb ran MiXCR on the immunoSEQ multiplex PCR reads. The sample includes around 200,000 distinct CDR3 sequences, approximately 95% seen only once; the top ten take under 0.095%. The sequencing sample was made of CD4+ T cells from PBMCs. These receptors were collected from a human donor with multiple sclerosis.

The chain joins TRBV4-2 to TRBJ1-4; no firm D call. The length of the CDR3 is 15 residues. Trimming cost V 0 bases and J 8 bases, with 13 bases left between them. Germline V CDR1 and CDR2: LGHNA, YNFKEQ. CDR3 amino acids: CASSQDVEGYEKLFF. Written as DNA, the CDR3 is TGTGCCAGCAGCCAAGATGTGGAGGGATACGAAAAACTGTTTTTT.

The chain is built from TRBV30 and TRBJ1-6, with D unclear. Germline assignment: CDR1 GTSNPN and CDR2 SVGIG (reference sequence). Trimming cost V 5 bases and J 7 bases, with 9 bases left between them. This CDR3 has 12 amino acids. CDR3 in amino acids: CAWDRSNSPLHF. The DNA for the CDR3 is TGTGCCTGGGACCGCTCGAATTCACCCCTCCACTTT.

The rearrangement links TRBV20-1 to TRBJ2-1, with 7 bases aligning to TRBD1. Germline CDR1 reads DFQATT; CDR2 reads SNEGSKA (reference sequence). V was pared by 6 bases and J by 2 bases, with 7 bases of the junction left unmatched. CDR3 length: 14 amino acids. The CDR3 DNA reads TGCAGTGCCCTACCAGGGGGACCCTACAATGAGCAGTTCTTC. It translates to CSALPGGPYNEQFF.

The rearrangement uses TRBV6-5 and TRBJ2-7, with D unclear. V shed 7 bases and J shed 2 bases, with 18 bases lying between them. Germline V gene lookup returns CDR1 MNHEY and CDR2 SVGAGI. This CDR3 has 15 amino acids. This CDR3 is CASTLSSGRTYEQYF. CDR3 coding DNA: TGTGCCAGCACCCTCTCTTCCGGGCGGACCTACGAGCAGTACTTC.

The V call is TRBV12-3 or TRBV12-4, the J call TRBJ2-1; tentative D call: TRBD1 (5 bases). This CDR3 spans 14 amino acids. V lost 5 bases and J lost 3, with 11 bases in between. CDR3 loop: CASSPPQGYNEQFF. CDR3 nucleotide sequence: TGTGCCAGCAGTCCCCCTCAGGGCTACAATGAGCAGTTCTTC.

The chain has TRBV30 and TRBJ2-1; D unresolved. The CDR3 is 15 residues long. Germline CDR1 and CDR2: GTSNPN and SVGIG (reference sequence). V was shortened by 3 bases and J by 6 bases, with 18 bases between the two germline ends. The CDR3 DNA reads TGTGCCTGGAGAGCCTCGGGCCGGTCATTCAATGAGCAGTTCTTC. Its translation is CAWRASGRSFNEQFF.

V gene TRBV7-9 combines with J gene TRBJ1-1; D perhaps matches TRBD1 (6 bases). Germline CDR1 and CDR2: SEHNR and FQNEAQ (reference sequence). V gave up 0 bases and J gave up 1 base, with 18 bases separating them. The CDR3 extends over 18 amino acids. As DNA, the CDR3 is TGTGCCAGCAGCTTAGCCCTCACCGTCGGACAGAAGAACACTGAAGCTTTCTTT. The encoded protein is CASSLALTVGQKNTEAFF.

V gene TRBV3-1 combines with J gene TRBJ2-3; TRBD2 matches 7 bases. V was pared by 0 bases and J by 2 bases, with 8 bases of the junction left unmatched. This CDR3 is 17 amino acids long. Germline assignment: CDR1 LGHDT and CDR2 YNNKEL (reference sequence). CDR3 amino acids: CASSQDRWEGNTDTQYF. The CDR3 nucleotides are TGTGCCAGCAGCCAAGATCGTTGGGAGGGGAACACAGATACGCAGTATTTT.

This chain uses TRBV6-1 with TRBJ1-4; D is ambiguous. With 2 bases removed from V and 8 bases from J, the gap between germline ends came to 12 bases. The CDR3 is 14 amino acids. Germline V gives CDR1 MNHNS, CDR2 SASEGT. The CDR3 coding sequence is TGTGCCAGCAGTGAAATTGGGTCGGGGGAAAAACTGTTTTTT. This codes for CASSEIGSGEKLFF.

The V gene is TRBV9, the J gene TRBJ2-5; 13 nucleotides match TRBD2. With 3 bases clipped from V and 6 bases from J, the junction kept 14 bases outside the gene matches. The CDR3 totals 18 residues. Per germline, CDR1 SGDLS and CDR2 YYNGEE. CDR3 loop: CASSGGLAGEVNRKTQYF. DNA of the CDR3: TGTGCCAGCAGCGGTGGACTAGCGGGGGAGGTCAATAGAAAGACCCAGTACTTC.

J is TRBJ1-2 and V is TRBV20-1; the D is unclear. Trimming stripped 0 bases from V and 8 bases from J, with 7 bases between. Germline values: CDR1 DFQATT, CDR2 SNEGSKA (reference sequence). The CDR3 covers 11 residues. The CDR3 protein is CSARDIIGYTF. Here the CDR3 DNA reads TGCAGTGCTAGAGATATAATCGGCTACACCTTC.

The gene calls are TRBV23-1 and TRBJ2-3, with TRBD1 matching over 12 bases. TRBV23-1 falls under the ORF class, with uncertain function. The CDR3 covers 17 residues. Germline trimming cut 2 bases from V and 4 bases from J; bases unmatched to any gene: 7. This CDR3 is CASSQGRDRGRADTQYF. The CDR3 coding sequence is TGCGCCAGCAGTCAAGGACGGGACAGGGGGCGCGCAGATACGCAGTATTTT.

The chain has TRBV29-1 and TRBJ2-3; either TRBD1 or TRBD2 may fit D (5 bases each). Deletions cut 7 bases from V and 0 bases from J, with 11 bases between. The CDR3 has 13 amino acids. Germline V gene data show CDR1 as SQVTM and CDR2 as ANQGSEA. The CDR3 bases are TGCAGCGCCGGGACGAGGAGCACAGATACGCAGTATTTT. This translates into CSAGTRSTDTQYF.

CDR3 in amino acids: CSASRADTGELFF. CDR3 bases: TGCAGTGCTAGTCGTGCGGACACCGGGGAGCTGTTTTTT. V and J are TRBV20-1 and TRBJ2-2; D is unclear. There are 13 residues in the CDR3. CDR1 is DFQATT and CDR2 is SNEGSKA in the germline V gene (reference sequence). V dropped 3 bases and J dropped 3 bases, with 8 bases sitting between them.

This clonotype showed up just a few times. The V gene is TRBV27, the J gene TRBJ2-2; the D is unclear. With 2 bases removed from V and 6 bases from J, the gap between germline ends came to 4 bases. The CDR3 has 12 amino acids. Germline V gives CDR1 MNHEY, CDR2 SMNVEV (reference sequence). CDR3 sequence reads: CASSLRPGELFF. In DNA, the CDR3 is TGTGCCAGCAGTTTACGCCCCGGGGAGCTGTTTTTT.

CDR3 nucleotide sequence: TGTGCCAGTAGTATCTTCCCAGGGTTGGACCTTGAAGCTTTCTTT. It yields the protein CASSIFPGLDLEAFF. The chain uses TRBV19 and TRBJ1-1, with a tentative D call TRBD1 (5 bases). Germline V gives CDR1 LNHDA, CDR2 SQIVND (reference sequence). V gave up 3 bases and J gave up 7 bases, with 18 bases separating them. This CDR3 region has 15 residues. The complete variable domain, with remaining parts taken from reference TRBV19 and TRBJ1-1, reads DGGITQSPKYLFRKEGQNVTLSCEQNLNHDAMYWYRQDPGQGLRLIYYSQIVNDFQKGDIAEGYSVSREKKESFPLTVTSAQKNPTAFYLCASSIFPGLDLEAFFGQGTRLTVV.

The V call is TRBV13, the J call TRBJ2-3, with 8 bases aligning to TRBD2. The V gene's germline CDR1 is PRHDT and CDR2 FYEKMQ (reference sequence). The CDR3 consists of 16 residues. V lost 5 bases and J lost 0; bases outside the gene matches: 7. CDR3 DNA sequence: TGTGCCAGCAGCCGAACTAGCGGTCCTAGCACAGATACGCAGTATTTT. Translation: CASSRTSGPSTDTQYF.

The chain employs TRBV3-1 and TRBJ2-1; D possibly matches TRBD1 or TRBD2 (6 bases each). V lost 0 bases and J 2 bases, leaving 14 bases between the germline ends. There are 17 residues in the CDR3. CDR1 and CDR2 from the germline V gene are LGHDT and YNNKEL (reference sequence). CDR3 residues: CASSQDVGGGTYNEQFF. In DNA, the CDR3 is TGTGCCAGCAGCCAAGATGTAGGAGGGGGAACCTACAATGAGCAGTTCTTC.

This clonotype was seen a single time. The chain couples TRBV7-2 to TRBJ2-7, with unresolved D. Germline V lookup: CDR1 SGHTA, CDR2 FQGNSA. The CDR3 loop spans 14 amino acids. Deletions cut 5 bases from V and 3 bases from J, with 14 bases between. This chain's CDR3 is CASSIMGKNYEQYF. The CDR3, as DNA: TGTGCCAGCAGCATAATGGGCAAAAACTACGAGCAGTACTTC.

Here the CDR3 reads CAWSVLRGYGYTF. CDR3 nucleotides: TGTGCCTGGAGTGTACTGCGGGGCTATGGCTACACCTTC. The chain carries TRBV30 and TRBJ1-2; D remains ambiguous. Per germline, CDR1 GTSNPN and CDR2 SVGIG (reference sequence). The V gene lost 0 bases and the J gene lost 4 bases, with 9 bases spanning the gap. The length of the CDR3 is 13 residues.

CDR3 region: CASSQAVSGGYNEQFF. The CDR3 DNA is TGTGCCAGCAGCCAAGCCGTTAGCGGGGGCTACAATGAGCAGTTCTTC. The J gene is TRBJ2-1, the V gene TRBV4-2; 9 bases agree with TRBD2. This CDR3 has 16 amino acids. V gave up 1 base and J gave up 3 bases; unmatched junction bases: 4. CDR1 and CDR2 (germline): LGHNA, YNFKEQ.

V is TRBV5-6 and J is TRBJ2-7, with D tentatively TRBD1 or TRBD2 (5 bases each). The V gene lost 4 bases and the J gene lost 4 bases, with 18 bases spanning the gap. CDR3 size: 15 residues. Germline CDR1 reads SGHDT; CDR2 reads YYEEEE. The CDR3 spells CASSLMPGTGYEQYF. CDR3 DNA sequence: TGTGCCAGCAGCCTAATGCCGGGGACGGGATACGAGCAGTACTTC. Full variable domain (outside the CDR3, taken from reference TRBV5-6 and TRBJ2-7): DAGVTQSPTHLIKTRGQQVTLRCSPKSGHDTVSWYQQALGQGPQFIFQYYEEEERQRGNFPDRFSGHQFPNYSSELNVNALLLGDSALYLCASSLMPGTGYEQYFGPGTRLTVT.

The chain has TRBV7-2 and TRBJ2-1; 9 bases are shared with TRBD2. CDR3 length: 14 residues. CDR1 and CDR2 from the germline V gene are SGHTA and FQGNSA. V shed 5 bases and J 9 bases; nucleotides not matched to a gene: 8. The CDR3 sequence is CASSPSGGNGEQFF. In nucleotides, the CDR3 is TGTGCCAGCAGCCCAAGCGGGGGGAACGGTGAGCAGTTCTTC.

Worth noting for this clonotype: Sequence at one end of the junction differs from germline and may be a read error. The chain carries TRBV12-3 or TRBV12-4 and TRBJ2-3; 12 bases map to TRBD2. CDR3 size: 18 residues. The CDR3 DNA reads as TGTGCCAGCAGTCTAGCGGGGGGGCCGGGTGAGGTTAAAGATACGCAGTATTTT. Protein sequence: CASSLAGGPGEVKDTQYF.

The chain links TRBV20-1 to TRBJ1-2, with a possible D match to TRBD1 (6 bases). Germline values: CDR1 DFQATT, CDR2 SNEGSKA (reference sequence). Trimming took 3 bases from V and 2 from J, leaving 16 bases between them. CDR3 length: 15 amino acids. The CDR3 bases are TGCAGTGCTAGCGGGGGAAGACAGGCGAACTATGGCTACACCTTC. It yields the protein CSASGGRQANYGYTF.

CDR3 residues: CSAVVRNTEAFF. For the CDR3, the DNA is TGCAGCGCTGTGGTTAGGAACACTGAAGCTTTCTTT. The chain recombines TRBV29-1 with TRBJ1-1; D remains unclear. CDR1 is SQVTM and CDR2 is ANQGSEA in the germline V gene. The CDR3 spans 12 residues. V was pared by 7 bases and J by 1 base, with 10 bases between.

The J gene is TRBJ2-4, the V gene TRBV6-2 or TRBV6-3, with 9 bases lining up with TRBD1. V gave up 2 bases and J gave up 8 bases; unmatched junction bases: 7. The CDR3 extends over 15 amino acids. The V gene's germline CDR1 is MNHEY and CDR2 SVGEGT. Written as DNA, the CDR3 is TGTGCCAGCAGTTACCCACAGGGGGCGACGGACATTCAGTACTTC. Its translation: CASSYPQGATDIQYF.

This clonotype showed up just once. This chain uses TRBV30 with TRBJ2-5; possible D gene TRBD2, 6 bases. Trimming left V 1 base short and J 4 bases short, with 13 bases between. Looked up from germline, CDR1 is GTSNPN and CDR2 is SVGIG (reference sequence). The CDR3 extends over 14 amino acids. In DNA form, the CDR3 reads TGTGCCTGGAGTGCTACGGCGCGGGGAGAGACCCAGTACTTC. This codes for CAWSATARGETQYF. The full variable domain, with the rest looked up from reference TRBV30 and TRBJ2-5, is SQTIHQWPATLVQPVGSPLSLECTVEGTSNPNLYWYRQAAGRGLQLLFYSVGIGQISSEVPQNLSASRPQDRQFILSSKKLLLSDSGFYLCAWSATARGETQYFGPGTRLLVL.

This rearrangement joins TRBV15 to TRBJ2-7; TRBD2 matches at 8 bases. This CDR3 spans 14 amino acids. Germline-derived CDR1 and CDR2 are LNHNV and YYDKDF (reference sequence). The ends lost 0 bases at V and 2 bases at J; junction bases unmatched: 0. This chain's CDR3 is CATSREGLAYEQYF. The DNA of the CDR3 is TGTGCCACCAGCAGAGAGGGACTAGCCTACGAGCAGTACTTC.